The rows below give T cell receptor beta chains drawn from one sample of a study of beta chain features in type 1 diabetes. Produced via immunoSEQ multiplex PCR; TCRdb's table is partial and in-frame only. In the table there are a few hundred thousand clones, roughly an eighth of which are singletons. Sequencing was performed on naive CD4+ T cells from blood. The receptors derive from a man aged 30 to 45 with type 1 diabetes. The CDR3 runs from the conserved cysteine through the conserved F or W. The D gene is left open where the match is weak. Some rows have no size entry. The others give once, few or many, or a class for an expanded clone.

clone_size: .; j_call: TRBJ2-3; v_call: TRBV15; d_call: .; cdr3_length: 14; cdr3_aa: CATSTGGPEDTQYF; cdr3_nt: TGTGCCACCAGCACCGGAGGGCCGGAAGATACGCAGTATTTT
clone_size: .; j_call: TRBJ2-2; v_call: TRBV5-1; d_call: TRBD2; cdr3_length: 17; cdr3_aa: CASSPSLAGVGAGELFF; cdr3_nt: TGCGCCAGCAGCCCGAGCCTAGCGGGAGTTGGTGCCGGGGAGCTGTTTTTT
clone_size: few; j_call: TRBJ2-7; v_call: TRBV5-1; d_call: TRBD2; cdr3_length: 15; cdr3_aa: CASSPGASGSYEQYF; cdr3_nt: TGCGCCAGCAGCCCTGGCGCTAGCGGCTCCTACGAGCAGTACTTC
clone_size: .; j_call: TRBJ2-1; v_call: TRBV7-3; d_call: .; cdr3_length: 13; cdr3_aa: CASSFGEYNEQFF; cdr3_nt: TGTGCCAGCAGCTTCGGGGAATACAATGAGCAGTTCTTC
clone_size: few; j_call: TRBJ2-1; v_call: TRBV6-6; d_call: .; cdr3_length: 12; cdr3_aa: CASSSDSNEQFF; cdr3_nt: TGTGCCAGCAGTTCAGACAGCAATGAGCAGTTCTTC
clone_size: .; j_call: TRBJ2-7; v_call: TRBV6-5; d_call: .; cdr3_length: 14; cdr3_aa: CASSVRDSTYEQYF; cdr3_nt: TGTGCCAGCAGTGTGCGGGACTCCACCTACGAGCAGTACTTC
clone_size: few; j_call: TRBJ2-1; v_call: TRBV2; d_call: TRBD2; cdr3_length: 15; cdr3_aa: CASSERSSGTNEQFF; cdr3_nt: TGTGCCAGCAGTGAACGGTCTAGCGGGACCAATGAGCAGTTCTTC
clone_size: few; j_call: TRBJ2-1; v_call: TRBV29-1; d_call: TRBD2; cdr3_length: 14; cdr3_aa: CSILSGSSYNEQFF; cdr3_nt: TGCAGCATTCTTAGCGGGAGTTCCTACAATGAGCAGTTCTTC
clone_size: few; j_call: TRBJ2-1; v_call: TRBV5-4; d_call: TRBD2; cdr3_length: 15; cdr3_aa: CASSYGTSGSNEQFF; cdr3_nt: TGTGCCAGCAGCTACGGGACTAGCGGGAGCAATGAGCAGTTCTTC
clone_size: few; j_call: TRBJ2-7; v_call: TRBV13; d_call: TRBD2; cdr3_length: 14; cdr3_aa: CASSSGTTSYEQYF; cdr3_nt: TGTGCCAGCAGTTCGGGGACTACCTCCTACGAGCAGTACTTC
clone_size: .; j_call: TRBJ2-3; v_call: TRBV18; d_call: TRBD1; cdr3_length: 15; cdr3_aa: CASSIGTGSTDTQYF; cdr3_nt: TGTGCCAGCTCAATCGGGACAGGAAGCACAGATACGCAGTATTTT
clone_size: .; j_call: TRBJ1-2; v_call: TRBV5-1; d_call: TRBD1; cdr3_length: 16; cdr3_aa: CASSLEGQGANRGYTF; cdr3_nt: TGCGCCAGCAGCTTGGAGGGACAGGGGGCAAATCGCGGCTACACCTTC
clone_size: few; j_call: TRBJ2-1; v_call: TRBV10-3; d_call: .; cdr3_length: 14; cdr3_aa: CAISVESSYNEQFF; cdr3_nt: TGTGCCATCAGTGTCGAGAGCTCCTACAATGAGCAGTTCTTC
clone_size: .; j_call: TRBJ1-2; v_call: TRBV28; d_call: .; cdr3_length: 13; cdr3_aa: CASSSNPGYGYTF; cdr3_nt: TGTGCCAGCAGTTCCAATCCCGGGTATGGCTACACCTTC
clone_size: .; j_call: TRBJ2-7; v_call: TRBV14; d_call: .; cdr3_length: 14; cdr3_aa: CASSPGVSSYEQYF; cdr3_nt: TGTGCCAGCAGCCCTGGAGTTAGCTCCTACGAGCAGTACTTC
clone_size: .; j_call: TRBJ2-2; v_call: TRBV15; d_call: TRBD1; cdr3_length: 19; cdr3_aa: CATSSLTGGASGNTGELFF; cdr3_nt: TGTGCCACCAGCAGTTTGACAGGGGGCGCGTCCGGGAACACCGGGGAGCTGTTTTTT
clone_size: .; j_call: TRBJ2-3; v_call: TRBV4-2; d_call: TRBD2; cdr3_length: 15; cdr3_aa: CASSQDRREADTQYF; cdr3_nt: TGTGCCAGCAGCCAAGATCGCCGGGAGGCAGATACGCAGTATTTT
clone_size: .; j_call: TRBJ2-5; v_call: TRBV5-1; d_call: .; cdr3_length: 14; cdr3_aa: CASSQGQIGETQYF; cdr3_nt: TGCGCCAGCAGCCAAGGACAGATAGGCGAGACCCAGTACTTC
clone_size: .; j_call: TRBJ2-5; v_call: TRBV10-3; d_call: TRBD2; cdr3_length: 18; cdr3_aa: CAISSPSGRSLRVETQYF; cdr3_nt: TGTGCCATCAGTAGTCCTAGCGGGAGAAGCCTTAGGGTAGAGACCCAGTACTTC
clone_size: .; j_call: TRBJ1-2; v_call: TRBV7-9; d_call: .; cdr3_length: 13; cdr3_aa: CASSSILGDGYTF; cdr3_nt: TGTGCCAGCAGCTCGATTCTCGGGGATGGCTACACCTTC
clone_size: .; j_call: TRBJ1-1; v_call: TRBV19; d_call: TRBD1; cdr3_length: 15; cdr3_aa: CASRLPGQGETEAFF; cdr3_nt: TGTGCCAGTAGGCTGCCGGGACAGGGTGAAACTGAAGCTTTCTTT
clone_size: .; j_call: TRBJ2-7; v_call: TRBV30; d_call: .; cdr3_length: 11; cdr3_aa: CAWSRSGEQYF; cdr3_nt: TGTGCCTGGAGTAGGTCAGGCGAGCAGTACTTC
clone_size: .; j_call: TRBJ2-5; v_call: TRBV5-1; d_call: TRBD1; cdr3_length: 14; cdr3_aa: CASSGDRGLETQYF; cdr3_nt: TGCGCCAGCAGCGGGGACAGGGGTCTAGAGACCCAGTACTTC
clone_size: .; j_call: TRBJ2-7; v_call: TRBV11-1; d_call: .; cdr3_length: 14; cdr3_aa: CASSLGQISYEQYF; cdr3_nt: TGTGCCAGCAGCTTAGGACAGATCTCCTACGAGCAGTACTTC
clone_size: few; j_call: TRBJ1-1; v_call: TRBV20-1; d_call: .; cdr3_length: 11; cdr3_aa: CSAYRYTEAFF; cdr3_nt: TGCAGTGCTTACAGGTACACTGAAGCTTTCTTT
clone_size: .; j_call: TRBJ2-4; v_call: TRBV19; d_call: TRBD1; cdr3_length: 18; cdr3_aa: CASSAGTGRDSAKNIQYF; cdr3_nt: TGTGCCAGTAGTGCAGGGACAGGGAGAGATTCAGCCAAAAACATTCAGTACTTC
clone_size: few; j_call: TRBJ2-1; v_call: TRBV2; d_call: TRBD2; cdr3_length: 14; cdr3_aa: CASSDRTSGVEQFF; cdr3_nt: TGTGCCAGCAGTGACAGGACTAGCGGGGTGGAGCAGTTCTTC
clone_size: .; j_call: TRBJ1-2; v_call: TRBV18; d_call: TRBD1; cdr3_length: 12; cdr3_aa: CASTGGYYGYTF; cdr3_nt: TGTGCCAGCACAGGGGGCTACTATGGCTACACCTTC
clone_size: .; j_call: TRBJ2-4; v_call: TRBV11-2; d_call: .; cdr3_length: 15; cdr3_aa: CASSFGQLAKNIQYF; cdr3_nt: TGTGCCAGCAGCTTCGGACAGCTAGCCAAAAACATTCAGTACTTC
clone_size: few; j_call: TRBJ1-2; v_call: TRBV7-2; d_call: .; cdr3_length: 17; cdr3_aa: CASSIATVADPNYGYTF; cdr3_nt: TGTGCCAGCAGCATAGCCACAGTCGCTGATCCCAACTATGGCTACACCTTC
clone_size: few; j_call: TRBJ2-5; v_call: TRBV9; d_call: .; cdr3_length: 14; cdr3_aa: CASSVASGMETQYF; cdr3_nt: TGTGCCAGCAGCGTAGCTTCAGGGATGGAGACCCAGTACTTC
clone_size: .; j_call: TRBJ1-4; v_call: TRBV18; d_call: TRBD1; cdr3_length: 14; cdr3_aa: CASSRRTGNEKLFF; cdr3_nt: TGTGCCAGCTCACGGCGGACAGGGAATGAAAAACTGTTTTTT
clone_size: .; j_call: TRBJ2-2; v_call: TRBV19; d_call: TRBD1; cdr3_length: 17; cdr3_aa: CASSIGLGTGNTGELFF; cdr3_nt: TGTGCCAGTAGTATAGGCCTCGGGACAGGGAACACCGGGGAGCTGTTTTTT